This T cell receptor beta chain was documented in a study of CD8+ T cells in alopecia areata. V was pared by 0 bases and J by 0 bases, with 4 bases between. CDR3 length equals 15 residues. The germline V gene has CDR1 SGHDT and CDR2 YYEEEE. Sequencing used cDNA as its template, made by extracting RNA and reverse transcribing it. Only in-frame clones appear in the TCRdb table, and some are missing; sequencing was by immunoSEQ multiplex PCR. This sample has 150,000 to 200,000 clones; about 72% occur once, and the top ten carry roughly 10%. The material was CD8+ T cells sorted from blood, obtained at week 0. The clonotype comes from a human donor with alopecia areata. The chain recombines TRBV5-6 with TRBJ1-6; D is uncertain. The CDR3 bases are TGTGCCAGCAGCTTGGCTGGCTCCTATAATTCACCCCTCCACTTT. It yields the protein CASSLAGSYNSPLHF.